This TCR beta chain was recorded in a study of T cell repertoires in cytomegalovirus infection. TCRdb re-called the reads with MiXCR, one entry per CDR3 protein. The sample lists more than 150,000 distinct CDR3 sequences, around a quarter occurring once. V lost 5 bases to trimming and J lost 7 bases, with 6 bases between them. The CDR3 runs to 12 residues. CDR1 is SGHVT, CDR2 SQSDAQ, per germline. Sequenced sample: PBMCs. This receptor was identified in a human donor in good health (CMV status not recorded). Some clones in this sample may be carry-over from other donors' samples. The V call is TRBV7-4, the J call TRBJ1-6; D is unclear. CDR3 DNA: TGTGCCAGCAGCCCACAGAATTCACCCCTCCACTTT. Residues: CASSPQNSPLHF.